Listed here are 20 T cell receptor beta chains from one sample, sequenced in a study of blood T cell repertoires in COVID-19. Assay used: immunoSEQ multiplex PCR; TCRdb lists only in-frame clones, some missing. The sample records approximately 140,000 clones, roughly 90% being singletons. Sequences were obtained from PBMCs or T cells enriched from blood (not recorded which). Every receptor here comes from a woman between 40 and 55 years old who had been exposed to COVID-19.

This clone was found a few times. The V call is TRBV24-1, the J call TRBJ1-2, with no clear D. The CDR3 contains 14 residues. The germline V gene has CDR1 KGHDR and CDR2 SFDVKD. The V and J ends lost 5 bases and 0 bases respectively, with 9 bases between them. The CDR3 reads CATSGQASNYGYTF. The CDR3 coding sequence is TGTGCCACCAGTGGCCAGGCCTCTAACTATGGCTACACCTTC.

The CDR3 sequence is CASSQDRTSLAKNIQYF. The CDR3 bases are TGCGCCAGCAGCCAAGATAGGACTTCCCTAGCCAAAAACATTCAGTACTTC. The gene calls are TRBV4-1 and TRBJ2-4; TRBD2 might be the D (5 bases). The CDR3 has 17 amino acids. V was cut by 0 bases and J by 0 bases, with 12 bases left in between. From germline, CDR1 is MGHRA and CDR2 YSYEKL.

DNA for the CDR3: TGTGCTAGTGGTTTGTGGAGTAAATCGGACAGCAGATATAGCAATCAGCCCCAGCATTTT. Translated: CASGLWSKSDSRYSNQPQHF. The rearrangement joins TRBV12-5 to TRBJ1-5; D is possibly TRBD1 (6 bases). This CDR3 is 20 amino acids long. The ends were cut back, 2 bases at V and 0 bases at J, with 23 bases in the middle. Germline CDR1 and CDR2: LGHNT and FRNRAP.

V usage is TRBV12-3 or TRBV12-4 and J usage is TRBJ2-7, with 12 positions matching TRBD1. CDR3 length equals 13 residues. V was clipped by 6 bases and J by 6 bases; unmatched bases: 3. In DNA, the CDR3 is TGTGCCAGCAGGGGGGACAGGGGGCTCGAGCAGTACTTC. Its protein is CASRGDRGLEQYF.

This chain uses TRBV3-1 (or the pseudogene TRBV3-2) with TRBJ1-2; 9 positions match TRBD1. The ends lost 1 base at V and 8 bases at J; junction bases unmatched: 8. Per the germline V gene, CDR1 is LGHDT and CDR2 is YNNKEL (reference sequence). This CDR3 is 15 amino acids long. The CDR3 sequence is CASSQGPGTGHGYTF. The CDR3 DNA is TGTGCCAGCAGCCAAGGTCCCGGGACAGGGCACGGCTACACCTTC.

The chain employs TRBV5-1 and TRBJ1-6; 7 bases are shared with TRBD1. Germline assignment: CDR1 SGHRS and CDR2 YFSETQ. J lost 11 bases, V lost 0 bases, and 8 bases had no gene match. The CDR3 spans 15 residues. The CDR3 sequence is CASSLGGQSGTPLHF. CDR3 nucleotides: TGCGCCAGCAGCTTGGGGGGACAGTCGGGGACACCCCTCCACTTT.

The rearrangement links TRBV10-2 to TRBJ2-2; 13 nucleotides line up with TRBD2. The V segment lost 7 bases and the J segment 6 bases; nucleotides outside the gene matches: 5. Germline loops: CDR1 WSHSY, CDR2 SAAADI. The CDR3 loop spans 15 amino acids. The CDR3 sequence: CASKGTSGNSGELFF. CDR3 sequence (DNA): TGCGCCAGCAAGGGGACTAGCGGGAATTCCGGGGAGCTGTTTTTT.

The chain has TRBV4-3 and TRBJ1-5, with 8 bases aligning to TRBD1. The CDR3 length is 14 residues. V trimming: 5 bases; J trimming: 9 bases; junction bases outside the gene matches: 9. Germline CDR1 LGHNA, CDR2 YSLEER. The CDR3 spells CASSSGQGDWPQHF. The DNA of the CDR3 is TGCGCCAGCAGCTCTGGACAGGGCGATTGGCCCCAGCATTTT.

The CDR3 loop is CASSLSRVASSDTQYF. CDR3 in DNA: TGTGCCAGCAGTTTATCGCGGGTAGCGTCCTCAGATACGCAGTATTTT. The chain has TRBV27 and TRBJ2-3, with a weak D call TRBD2 (5 bases). The germline V gene encodes CDR1 MNHEY and CDR2 SMNVEV (reference sequence). V was pared by 0 bases and J by 4 bases, with 14 bases between. This CDR3 contains 16 residues.

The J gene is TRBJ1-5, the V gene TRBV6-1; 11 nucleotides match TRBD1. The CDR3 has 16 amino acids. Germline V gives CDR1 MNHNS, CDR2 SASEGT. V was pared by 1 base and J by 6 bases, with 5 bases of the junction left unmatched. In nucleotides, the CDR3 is TGTGCCAGCAGTGAAGTCGGGACAGGGGGTTCTCAGCCCCAGCATTTT. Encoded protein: CASSEVGTGGSQPQHF.

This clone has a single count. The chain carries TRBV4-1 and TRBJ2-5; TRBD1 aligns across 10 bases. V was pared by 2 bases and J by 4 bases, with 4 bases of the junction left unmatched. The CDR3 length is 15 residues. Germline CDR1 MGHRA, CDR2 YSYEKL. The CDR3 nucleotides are TGCGCCAGCAGCCAACCCCGGGACAGGGGAGAGACCCAGTACTTC. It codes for CASSQPRDRGETQYF.

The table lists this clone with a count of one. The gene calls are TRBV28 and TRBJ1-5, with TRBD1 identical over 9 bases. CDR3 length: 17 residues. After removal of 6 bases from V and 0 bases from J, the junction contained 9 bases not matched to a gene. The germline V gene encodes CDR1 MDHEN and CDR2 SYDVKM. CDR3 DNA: TGTGCCAGCAGCCGCAAAAGGACAGGGGTTAGCAATCAGCCCCAGCATTTT. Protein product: CASSRKRTGVSNQPQHF.

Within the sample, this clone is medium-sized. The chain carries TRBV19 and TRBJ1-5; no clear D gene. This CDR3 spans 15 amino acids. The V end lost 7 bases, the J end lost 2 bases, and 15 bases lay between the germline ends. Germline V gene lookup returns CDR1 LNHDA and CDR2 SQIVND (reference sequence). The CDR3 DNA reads TGTGCCAGTACCCGGATCGGTGGAGGCAATCAGCCCCAGCATTTT. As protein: CASTRIGGGNQPQHF. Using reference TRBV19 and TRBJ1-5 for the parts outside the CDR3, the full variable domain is DGGITQSPKYLFRKEGQNVTLSCEQNLNHDAMYWYRQDPGQGLRLIYYSQIVNDFQKGDIAEGYSVSREKKESFPLTVTSAQKNPTAFYLCASTRIGGGNQPQHFGDGTRLSIL.

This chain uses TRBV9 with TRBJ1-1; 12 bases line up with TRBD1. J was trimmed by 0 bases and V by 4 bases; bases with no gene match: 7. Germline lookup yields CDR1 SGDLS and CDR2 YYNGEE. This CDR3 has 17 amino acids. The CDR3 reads CASSLLGQGAMNTEAFF. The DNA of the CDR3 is TGTGCCAGCAGCTTATTGGGACAGGGGGCCATGAACACTGAAGCTTTCTTT.

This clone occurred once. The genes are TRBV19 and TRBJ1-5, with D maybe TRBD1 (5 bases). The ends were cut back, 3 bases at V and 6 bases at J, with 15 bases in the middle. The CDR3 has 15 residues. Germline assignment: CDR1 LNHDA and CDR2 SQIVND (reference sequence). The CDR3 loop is CASSIDQGVSQPQHF. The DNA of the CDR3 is TGTGCCAGTAGTATCGACCAAGGGGTAAGTCAGCCCCAGCATTTT.

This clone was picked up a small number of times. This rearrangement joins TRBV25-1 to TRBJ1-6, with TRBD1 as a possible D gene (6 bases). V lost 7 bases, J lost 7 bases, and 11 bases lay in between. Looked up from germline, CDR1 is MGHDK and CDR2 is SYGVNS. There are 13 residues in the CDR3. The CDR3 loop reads CASTMDRNSPLHF. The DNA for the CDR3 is TGTGCCAGCACCATGGACAGAAATTCACCCCTCCACTTT.

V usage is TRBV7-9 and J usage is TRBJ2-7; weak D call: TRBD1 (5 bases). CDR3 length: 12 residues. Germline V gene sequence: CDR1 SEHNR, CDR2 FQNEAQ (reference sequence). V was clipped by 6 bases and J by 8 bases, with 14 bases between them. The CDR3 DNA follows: TGTGCCAGCAGAGCATCGCAGGGTCAGCAGTACTTC. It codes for CASRASQGQQYF.

CDR3 in amino acids: CASSLTGDPNYGYTF. The CDR3, as DNA: TGTGCCAGCTCACTCACAGGGGACCCTAACTATGGCTACACCTTC. This sequence joins TRBV18 and TRBJ1-2; TRBD1 agrees at 7 bases. This CDR3 is 15 amino acids long. After removal of 4 bases from V and 0 bases from J, the junction contained 5 bases not matched to a gene. CDR1 and CDR2 from the germline V gene are KGHSH and LQKENI.

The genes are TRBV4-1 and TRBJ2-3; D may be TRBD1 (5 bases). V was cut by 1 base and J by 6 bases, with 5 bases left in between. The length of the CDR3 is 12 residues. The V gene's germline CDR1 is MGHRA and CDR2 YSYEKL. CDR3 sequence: CASSQAGDTQYF. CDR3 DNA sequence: TGCGCCAGCAGCCAAGCAGGGGATACGCAGTATTTT.

The CDR3: CASSLESGDGETQYF. As DNA, the CDR3 is TGTGCCAGCAGCTTAGAATCAGGGGACGGGGAGACCCAGTACTTC. This sequence joins TRBV7-6 and TRBJ2-5; possibly TRBD1 for D (6 bases). The CDR3 has 15 amino acids. Per the germline V gene, CDR1 is SGHVS and CDR2 is FNYEAQ. V was clipped by 1 base and J by 5 bases, with 14 bases between them.